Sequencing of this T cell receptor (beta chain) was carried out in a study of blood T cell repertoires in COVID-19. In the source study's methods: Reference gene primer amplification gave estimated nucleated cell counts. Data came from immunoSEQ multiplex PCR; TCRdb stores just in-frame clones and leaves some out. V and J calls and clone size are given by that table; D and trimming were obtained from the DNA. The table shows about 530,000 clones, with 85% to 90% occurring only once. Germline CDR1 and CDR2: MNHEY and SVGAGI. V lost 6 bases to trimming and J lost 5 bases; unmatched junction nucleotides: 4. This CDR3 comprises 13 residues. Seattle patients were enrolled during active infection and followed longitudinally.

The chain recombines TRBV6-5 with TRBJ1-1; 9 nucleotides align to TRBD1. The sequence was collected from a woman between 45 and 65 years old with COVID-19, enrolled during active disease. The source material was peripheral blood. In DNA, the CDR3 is TGTGCCAGCAGAACAGGGGGCGGAACTGAAGCTTTCTTT. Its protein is CASRTGGGTEAFF.